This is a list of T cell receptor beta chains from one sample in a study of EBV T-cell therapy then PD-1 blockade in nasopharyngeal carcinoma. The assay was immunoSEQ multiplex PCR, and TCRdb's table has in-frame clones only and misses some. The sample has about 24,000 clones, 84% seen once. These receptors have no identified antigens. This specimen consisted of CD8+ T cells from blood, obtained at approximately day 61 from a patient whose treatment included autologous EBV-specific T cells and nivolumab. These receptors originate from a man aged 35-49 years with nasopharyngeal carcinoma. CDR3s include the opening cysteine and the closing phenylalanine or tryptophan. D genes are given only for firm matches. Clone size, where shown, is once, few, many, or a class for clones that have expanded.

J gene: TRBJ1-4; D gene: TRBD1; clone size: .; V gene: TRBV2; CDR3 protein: CASSSSRTGPNEKLFF; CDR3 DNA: TGTGCCAGCAGTTCCTCCCGGACAGGACCGAATGAAAAACTGTTTTTT
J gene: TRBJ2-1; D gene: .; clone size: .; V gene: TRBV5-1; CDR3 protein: CASSWGPSLGAIEQFF; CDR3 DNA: TGCGCCAGCAGCTGGGGACCGTCCTTAGGGGCAATTGAGCAGTTCTTC
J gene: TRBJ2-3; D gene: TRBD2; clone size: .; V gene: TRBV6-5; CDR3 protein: CASSYEVGGADTQYF; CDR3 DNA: TGTGCCAGCAGTTACGAGGTCGGGGGGGCAGATACGCAGTATTTT
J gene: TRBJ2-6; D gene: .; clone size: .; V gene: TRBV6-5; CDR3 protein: CASSYGDHPGANVLTF; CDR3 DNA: TGTGCCAGCAGTTACGGTGACCACCCTGGGGCCAACGTCCTGACTTTC
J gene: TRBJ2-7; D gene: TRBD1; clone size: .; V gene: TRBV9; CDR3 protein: CASSGGQFSYEQYF; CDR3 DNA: TGTGCCAGCAGCGGGGGACAGTTCTCCTACGAGCAGTACTTC
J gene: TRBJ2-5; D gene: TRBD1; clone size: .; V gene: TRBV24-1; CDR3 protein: CATSDPQDRAGETQYF; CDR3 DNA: TGTGCCACCAGTGATCCACAGGACAGGGCAGGAGAGACCCAGTACTTC
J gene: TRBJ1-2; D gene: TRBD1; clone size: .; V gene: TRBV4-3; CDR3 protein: CASSQIQGEGGYTF; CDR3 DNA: TGCGCCAGCAGCCAAATACAGGGGGAAGGTGGCTACACCTTC
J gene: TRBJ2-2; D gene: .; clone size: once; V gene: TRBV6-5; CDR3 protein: CASNEGTANTGELFF; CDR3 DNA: TGTGCCAGCAACGAGGGGACCGCGAACACCGGGGAGCTGTTTTTT
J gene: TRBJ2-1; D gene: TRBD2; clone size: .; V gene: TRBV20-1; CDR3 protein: CSASGGGSGVRNEQFF; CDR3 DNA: TGCAGTGCTAGTGGTGGGGGTAGCGGGGTTAGGAATGAGCAGTTCTTC
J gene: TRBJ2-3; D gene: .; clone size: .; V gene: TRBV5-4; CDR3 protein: CASSPERSTDTQYF; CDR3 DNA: TGTGCCAGCAGCCCTGAGAGGTCCACAGATACGCAGTATTTT
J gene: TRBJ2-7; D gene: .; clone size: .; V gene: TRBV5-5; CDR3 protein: CASSLSRAGSYEQYF; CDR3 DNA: TGTGCCAGCAGCCTGTCCCGGGCCGGTTCCTACGAGCAGTACTTC
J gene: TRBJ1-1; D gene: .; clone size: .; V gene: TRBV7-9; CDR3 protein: CASRAWENTEAFF; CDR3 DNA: TGTGCCAGCAGGGCCTGGGAGAACACTGAAGCTTTCTTT
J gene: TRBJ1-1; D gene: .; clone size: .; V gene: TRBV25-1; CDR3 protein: CASSDWPLSTEAFF; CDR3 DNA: TGTGCCAGCAGTGACTGGCCCCTGAGCACTGAAGCTTTCTTT
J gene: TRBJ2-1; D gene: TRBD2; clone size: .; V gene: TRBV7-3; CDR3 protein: CASSLGGLGNEQFF; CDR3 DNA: TGTGCCAGCAGCTTAGGGGGACTAGGGAATGAGCAGTTCTTC
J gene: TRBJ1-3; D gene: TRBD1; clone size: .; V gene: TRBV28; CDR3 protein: CASSRQGSGNTIYF; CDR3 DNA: TGTGCCAGCAGCAGACAGGGTTCTGGAAACACCATATATTTT
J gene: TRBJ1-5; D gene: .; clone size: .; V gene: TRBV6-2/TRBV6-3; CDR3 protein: CASSYYAEGQPQHF; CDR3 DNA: TGTGCCAGCAGTTACTATGCGGAGGGGCAGCCCCAGCATTTT
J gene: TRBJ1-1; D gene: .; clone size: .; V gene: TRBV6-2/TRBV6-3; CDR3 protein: CASSYGGGFRDTEAFF; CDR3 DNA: TGTGCCAGCAGTTATGGCGGGGGCTTCAGGGACACTGAAGCTTTCTTT
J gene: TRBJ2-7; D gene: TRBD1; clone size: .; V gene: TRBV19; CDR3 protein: CASSIMTGALDEQYF; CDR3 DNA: TGTGCCAGTAGTATAATGACAGGGGCGTTAGACGAGCAGTACTTC
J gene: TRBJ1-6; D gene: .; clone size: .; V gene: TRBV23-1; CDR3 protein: CASSGTWGSDSPLHF; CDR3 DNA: TGCGCCAGCAGTGGGACTTGGGGATCGGATTCACCCCTCCACTTT
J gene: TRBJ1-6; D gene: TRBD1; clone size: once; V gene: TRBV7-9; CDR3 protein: CASSPGTGLPPLHF; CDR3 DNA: TGTGCCAGCAGCCCGGGGACAGGGCTTCCACCCCTCCACTTT
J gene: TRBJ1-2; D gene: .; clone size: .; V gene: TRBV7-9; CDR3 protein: CASSLDPGPGYGYTF; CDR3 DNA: TGTGCCAGCAGCTTAGACCCAGGTCCCGGCTATGGCTACACCTTC
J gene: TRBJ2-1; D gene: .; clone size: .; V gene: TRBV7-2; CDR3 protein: CASSTPDGAYYNEQFF; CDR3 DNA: TGTGCCAGCAGCACCCCGGACGGAGCCTACTACAATGAGCAGTTCTTC
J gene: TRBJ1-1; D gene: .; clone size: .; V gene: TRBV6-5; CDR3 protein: CASSYSVGRNTEAFF; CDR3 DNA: TGTGCCAGCAGTTACTCGGTGGGCAGGAACACTGAAGCTTTCTTT
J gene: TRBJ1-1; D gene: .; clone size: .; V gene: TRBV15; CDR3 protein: CATSARVSMNTEAFF; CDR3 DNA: TGTGCCACCAGCGCGCGGGTTTCCATGAACACTGAAGCTTTCTTT
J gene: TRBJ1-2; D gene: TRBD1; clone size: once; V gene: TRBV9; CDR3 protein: CASSVATGVDYGYTF; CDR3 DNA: TGTGCCAGCAGCGTAGCTACAGGGGTGGACTATGGCTACACCTTC
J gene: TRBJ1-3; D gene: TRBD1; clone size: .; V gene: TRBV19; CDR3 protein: CASSFGQASGNTIYF; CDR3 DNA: TGTGCCAGTAGTTTCGGACAGGCCTCTGGAAACACCATATATTTT
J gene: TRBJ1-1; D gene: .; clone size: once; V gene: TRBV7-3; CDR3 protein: CASSLQGRSRAFF; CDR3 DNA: TGTGCCAGCAGCTTACAGGGGCGGAGTCGCGCTTTCTTT
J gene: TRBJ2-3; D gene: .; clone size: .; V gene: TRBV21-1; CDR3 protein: CASSREGDTQYF; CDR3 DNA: TGTGCCAGCAGCCGAGAGGGAGATACGCAGTATTTT
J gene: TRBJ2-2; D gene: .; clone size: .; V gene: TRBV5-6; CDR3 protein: CASSLTTGELFF; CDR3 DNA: TGTGCCAGCAGCTTGACTACCGGGGAGCTGTTTTTT
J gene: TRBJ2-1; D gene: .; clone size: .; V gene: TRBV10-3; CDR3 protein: CAISDRPYNEQFF; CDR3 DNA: TGTGCCATCAGTGACCGGCCCTACAATGAGCAGTTCTTC
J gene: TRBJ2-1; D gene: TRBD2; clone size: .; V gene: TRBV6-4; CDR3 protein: CASSASLAGPLLNSEQFF; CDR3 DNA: TGTGCCAGCAGTGCAAGTCTAGCGGGACCGTTGCTGAACAGTGAGCAGTTCTTC
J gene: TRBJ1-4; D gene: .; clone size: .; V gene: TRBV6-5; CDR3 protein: CASSYSGGGEKLFF; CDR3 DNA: TGTGCCAGCAGTTACTCAGGGGGAGGGGAAAAACTGTTTTTT
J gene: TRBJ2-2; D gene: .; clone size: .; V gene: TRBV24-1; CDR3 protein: CATSGGVPF; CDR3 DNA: TGTGCCACCAGTGGCGGGGTCCCTTTT
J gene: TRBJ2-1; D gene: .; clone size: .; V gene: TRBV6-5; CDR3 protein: CASSHSGLLKDEQFF; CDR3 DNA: TGTGCCAGCAGTCACTCTGGTTTATTGAAGGATGAGCAGTTCTTC
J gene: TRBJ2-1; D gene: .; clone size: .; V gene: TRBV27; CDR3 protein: CASSSIGSSLKFF; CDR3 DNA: TGTGCCAGCAGTTCGATAGGGTCGAGTTTGAAGTTCTTC
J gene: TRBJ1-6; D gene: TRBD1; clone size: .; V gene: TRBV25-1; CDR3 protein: CASSWDRESSPLHF; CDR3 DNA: TGTGCCAGCAGTTGGGACAGGGAGTCCTCACCCCTCCACTTT
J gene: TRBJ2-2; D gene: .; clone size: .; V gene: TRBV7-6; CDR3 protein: CASSSKGGELFF; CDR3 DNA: TGTGCCAGCAGCTCTAAAGGCGGGGAGCTGTTTTTT
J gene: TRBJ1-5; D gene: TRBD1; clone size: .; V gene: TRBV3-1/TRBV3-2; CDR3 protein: CASSQDGTGAYSNQPQHF; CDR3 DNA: TGTGCCAGCAGCCAAGACGGGACAGGCGCCTATAGCAATCAGCCCCAGCATTTT
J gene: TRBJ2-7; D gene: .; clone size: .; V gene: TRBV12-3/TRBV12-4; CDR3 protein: CASSPGPSIRQYF; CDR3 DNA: TGTGCCAGCAGTCCCGGGCCCTCCATCCGGCAGTACTTC